The clone carrying this TCR beta chain was picked up a small number of times. The antigen remains undetermined. CD45RO/CCR7/CD25/CD127/CD95/CD27 staining was used to isolate CD4+ naive, central memory, regulatory and stem cell-like memory cells by sorting. This specimen comes from a study of beta chain features in type 1 diabetes. Study conclusions and caveats: VDJ junctions in type 1 diabetes patients carried more deletions and fewer insertions. A definitive answer on HLA type influencing TCRB rearrangement was not reached here.

Every isolated RNA sample was fully reverse transcribed, so sequencing captured expressed TCRB transcripts. Repertoires were generated with immunoSEQ multiplex PCR, while TCRdb's copy carries only in-frame clones and drops some. The data hold 600,000 to 650,000 clones, with roughly 15% observed a single time. CDR3 length: 15 residues. CDR1 LNHNV and CDR2 YYDKDF come from the germline V gene (reference sequence). The J segment lost 4 bases and the V segment lost 1 base, leaving 2 bases of the junction unmatched. The sample was naive CD4+ T cells from blood. The V call is TRBV15, the J call TRBJ2-5; 11 bases line up with TRBD1. This clonotype was sampled from a man aged 18 to 30 in good health. This CDR3 is CATSRGTGGVETQYF. Written as DNA, the CDR3 is TGTGCCACCAGCAGAGGGACAGGGGGCGTAGAGACCCAGTACTTC.